A selection of T cell receptor beta chains follows, all from one sample in a study of T cell responses to AZD1222 COVID-19 vaccine. Clones were sequenced by immunoSEQ multiplex PCR, and TCRdb holds only the in-frame ones, with some missing. The sample consists of under 110,000 clones, 90% of them appearing once. The source was peripheral blood, collected 28 days after the second AZD1222 dose. The origin of the receptors is an adult who received the AZD1222 COVID-19 vaccine. CDR3s include the opening cysteine and the closing phenylalanine or tryptophan. The D gene is left open where the match is weak. Some rows have no size entry. The others give once, few or many, or a class for an expanded clone.

CATSRPGQPYNEQFF	TGTGCCACCAGCAGACCGGGACAGCCATACAATGAGCAGTTCTTC	TRBD1	TRBV15	TRBJ2-1	few
CASSNRGPTEAFF	TGTGCCAGCAGTAACAGGGGGCCTACTGAAGCTTTCTTT	TRBD1	TRBV12-3/TRBV12-4	TRBJ1-1	.
CASSLHSSGANVLTF	TGCGCCAGCAGCTTGCACAGCTCTGGGGCCAACGTCCTGACTTTC	.	TRBV5-1	TRBJ2-6	.
CASSPYTFEAFF	TGTGCCAGCAGCCCATATACTTTCGAAGCTTTCTTT	.	TRBV7-2	TRBJ1-1	.
CASSVYDLMGKNIQYF	TGTGCCAGCTCCGTTTACGACCTTATGGGCAAAAACATTCAGTACTTC	.	TRBV3-1/TRBV3-2	TRBJ2-4	medium-sized
CASSVVAGRNNEQFF	TGTGCCAGCAGCGTAGTGGCGGGGCGGAACAATGAGCAGTTCTTC	.	TRBV9	TRBJ2-1	.
CASSLKQVGSEQYF	TGTGCCAGCAGTCTCAAACAGGTGGGAAGCGAGCAGTACTTC	.	TRBV3-1/TRBV3-2	TRBJ2-7	.
CASSQDMPLWQFF	TGTGCCAGCAGCCAAGATATGCCGCTTTGGCAGTTCTTC	.	TRBV4-2	TRBJ2-1	.
CASSLMSGPNQPQHF	TGTGCCAGCAGCTTAATGTCAGGGCCTAATCAGCCCCAGCATTTT	.	TRBV7-8	TRBJ1-5	.
CASSLSGAVNPEFF	TGTGCCAGCAGCTTGTCAGGGGCCGTGAACCCGGAGTTCTTC	.	TRBV7-3	TRBJ2-1	.
CASSQEDTGYYGYTF	TGCGCCAGCAGCCAGGAGGACACCGGCTACTATGGCTACACCTTC	.	TRBV4-1	TRBJ1-2	.
CASSRDQGYSNQPQHF	TGTGCCAGCAGCCGAGATCAGGGGTATAGCAATCAGCCCCAGCATTTT	.	TRBV7-8	TRBJ1-5	.
CASSQERGVGVTGELFF	TGCGCCAGCAGCCAAGAGCGCGGGGTCGGTGTCACCGGGGAGCTGTTTTTT	.	TRBV4-3	TRBJ2-2	few
CASSVLSQSSYEQYF	TGTGCCAGCAGCGTCCTAAGTCAGAGCTCCTACGAGCAGTACTTC	.	TRBV7-2	TRBJ2-7	.
CASGGQHNSPLHF	TGTGCCAGTGGGGGACAGCACAATTCACCCCTCCACTTT	TRBD1	TRBV19	TRBJ1-6	.
CASSPRPRAGELFF	TGTGCCAGCTCACCAAGACCCAGAGCCGGGGAGCTGTTTTTT	.	TRBV18	TRBJ2-2	once
CASSLGRGERTEAFF	TGTGCCAGCTCACTCGGGAGGGGCGAAAGGACTGAAGCTTTCTTT	.	TRBV18	TRBJ1-1	few
CASSVDSTYNEQFF	TGTGCCAGCAGCGTAGATAGCACGTACAATGAGCAGTTCTTC	.	TRBV2	TRBJ2-1	.
CASQLLRAGEAFF	TGTGCCAGTCAGCTTCTCAGGGCCGGTGAAGCTTTCTTT	.	TRBV5-8	TRBJ1-1	.
CASSPTSGQGYEQYF	TGTGCCAGCAGCCCGACCTCGGGACAGGGCTACGAGCAGTACTTC	TRBD1	TRBV7-2	TRBJ2-7	.
CASASLASGDFQETQYF	TGTGCCAGCGCATCCCTAGCTAGCGGGGATTTTCAAGAGACCCAGTACTTC	TRBD2	TRBV5-4	TRBJ2-5	.
CASSQDGTRNEKLFF	TGCGCCAGCAGCCAAGACGGGACAAGGAATGAAAAACTGTTTTTT	.	TRBV4-1	TRBJ1-4	.
CASSRTEQNTGELFF	TGCGCCAGCAGCCGGACAGAACAGAACACCGGGGAGCTGTTTTTT	.	TRBV5-1	TRBJ2-2	.
CASSSTGSDLDGYGYTF	TGTGCCAGTAGTTCGACAGGGAGTGATTTAGATGGCTATGGCTACACCTTC	TRBD1	TRBV19	TRBJ1-2	.
CASKGGGASGDYNEQFF	TGTGCCAGCAAAGGGGGCGGGGCGAGCGGGGACTACAATGAGCAGTTCTTC	.	TRBV19	TRBJ2-1	.
CASSLKLAAAGELFF	TGTGCCAGCAGCTTGAAGCTAGCTGCGGCCGGGGAGCTGTTTTTT	.	TRBV5-4	TRBJ2-2	.
CASSVVGSSWEQFF	TGTGCCAGCAGCGTAGTTGGTAGTTCTTGGGAGCAGTTCTTC	.	TRBV9	TRBJ2-1	.
CASSPGTGNQPQHF	TGTGCCAGCAGCCCTGGGACAGGGAATCAGCCCCAGCATTTT	TRBD1	TRBV5-6	TRBJ1-5	.
CASSAGQARGEPQHF	TGCGCCAGCAGCGCCGGACAGGCCCGGGGGGAGCCCCAGCATTTT	TRBD1	TRBV4-1	TRBJ1-5	.
CASSYRGQAPYEQYF	TGTGCCAGCAGTTACCGCGGACAGGCCCCCTACGAGCAGTACTTC	TRBD1	TRBV6-2/TRBV6-3	TRBJ2-7	.
CASSLGTGGEQYF	TGTGCCAGCAGCTTAGGGACTGGGGGCGAGCAGTACTTC	.	TRBV7-3	TRBJ2-7	.
CASSVLRAGGHTGELFF	TGTGCCAGCAGCGTCCTCAGAGCGGGGGGGCACACCGGGGAGCTGTTTTTT	TRBD2	TRBV9	TRBJ2-2	.
CASSQSVGLAGGRQETQYF	TGCGCCAGCAGCCAAAGCGTCGGACTAGCGGGGGGTAGACAAGAGACCCAGTACTTC	TRBD2	TRBV4-3	TRBJ2-5	.
CATRGGGENTGELFF	TGCGCCACCCGAGGAGGCGGGGAGAACACCGGGGAGCTGTTTTTT	.	TRBV5-1	TRBJ2-2	once
CAWAAGQGWGYTF	TGTGCCTGGGCCGCCGGACAGGGATGGGGCTACACCTTC	TRBD1	TRBV30	TRBJ1-2	once